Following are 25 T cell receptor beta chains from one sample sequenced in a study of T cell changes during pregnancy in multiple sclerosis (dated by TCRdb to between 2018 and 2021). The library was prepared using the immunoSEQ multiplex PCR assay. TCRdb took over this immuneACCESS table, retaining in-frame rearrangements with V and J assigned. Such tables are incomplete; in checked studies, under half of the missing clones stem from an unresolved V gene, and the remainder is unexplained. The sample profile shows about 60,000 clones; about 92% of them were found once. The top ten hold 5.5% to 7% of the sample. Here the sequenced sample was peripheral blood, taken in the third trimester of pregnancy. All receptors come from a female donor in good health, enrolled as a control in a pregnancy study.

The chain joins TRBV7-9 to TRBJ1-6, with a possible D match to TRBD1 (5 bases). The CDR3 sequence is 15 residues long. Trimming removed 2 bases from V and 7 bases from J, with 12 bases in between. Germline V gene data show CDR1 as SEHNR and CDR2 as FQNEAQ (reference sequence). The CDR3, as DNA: TGTGCCAGCAGCTTATGGGGGGTCACGAATTCACCCCTCCACTTT. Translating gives CASSLWGVTNSPLHF.

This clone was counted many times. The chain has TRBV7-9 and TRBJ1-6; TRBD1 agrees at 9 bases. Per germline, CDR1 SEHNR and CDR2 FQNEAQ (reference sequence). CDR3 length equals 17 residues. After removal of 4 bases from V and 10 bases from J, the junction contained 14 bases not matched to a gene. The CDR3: CASSSHDVQGAGSPLHF. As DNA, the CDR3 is TGTGCCAGCAGCTCACACGACGTACAGGGGGCAGGATCACCCCTCCACTTT.

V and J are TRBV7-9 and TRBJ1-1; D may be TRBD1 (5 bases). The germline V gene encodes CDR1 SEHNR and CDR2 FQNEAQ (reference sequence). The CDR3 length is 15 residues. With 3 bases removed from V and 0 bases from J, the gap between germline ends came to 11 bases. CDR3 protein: CASSFIRGMNTEAFF. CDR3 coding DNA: TGTGCCAGCAGCTTCATCCGGGGGATGAACACTGAAGCTTTCTTT.

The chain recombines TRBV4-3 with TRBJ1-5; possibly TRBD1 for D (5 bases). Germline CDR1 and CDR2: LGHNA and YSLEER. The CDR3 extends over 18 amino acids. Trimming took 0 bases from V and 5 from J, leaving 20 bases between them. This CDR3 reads CASSQDQWRGDGYQPQHF. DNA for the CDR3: TGCGCCAGCAGCCAAGATCAATGGCGGGGGGATGGCTATCAGCCCCAGCATTTT.

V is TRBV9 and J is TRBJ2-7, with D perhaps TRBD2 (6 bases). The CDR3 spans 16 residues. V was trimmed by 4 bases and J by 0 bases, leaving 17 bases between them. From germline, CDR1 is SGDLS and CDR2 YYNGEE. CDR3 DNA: TGTGCCAGCAGCCCATGGGACTTCCGAACCTCCTACGAGCAGTACTTC. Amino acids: CASSPWDFRTSYEQYF. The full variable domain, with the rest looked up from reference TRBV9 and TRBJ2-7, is DSGVTQTPKHLITATGQRVTLRCSPRSGDLSVYWYQQSLDQGLQFLIQYYNGEERAKGNILERFSAQQFPDLHSELNLSSLELGDSALYFCASSPWDFRTSYEQYFGPGTRLTVT.

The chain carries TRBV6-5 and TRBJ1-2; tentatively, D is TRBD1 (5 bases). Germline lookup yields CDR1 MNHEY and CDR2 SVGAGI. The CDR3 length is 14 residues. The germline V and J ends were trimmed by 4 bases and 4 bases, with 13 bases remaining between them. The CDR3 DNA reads TGTGCCAGCAGTTCCGGGACCGGGGGCTATGGCTACACCTTC. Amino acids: CASSSGTGGYGYTF.

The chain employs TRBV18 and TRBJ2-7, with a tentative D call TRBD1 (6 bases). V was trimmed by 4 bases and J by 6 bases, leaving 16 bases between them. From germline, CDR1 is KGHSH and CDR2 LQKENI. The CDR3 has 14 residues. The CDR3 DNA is TGTGCCAGCTCACTGGGACAACCAACCGGCGAGCAGTACTTC. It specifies CASSLGQPTGEQYF.

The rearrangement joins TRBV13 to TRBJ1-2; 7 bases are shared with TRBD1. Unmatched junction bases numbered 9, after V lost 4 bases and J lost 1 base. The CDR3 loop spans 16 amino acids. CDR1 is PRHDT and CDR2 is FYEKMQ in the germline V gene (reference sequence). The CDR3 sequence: CASSSRTGEINYGYTF. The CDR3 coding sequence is TGTGCCAGCAGCTCAAGGACAGGAGAGATTAACTATGGCTACACCTTC.

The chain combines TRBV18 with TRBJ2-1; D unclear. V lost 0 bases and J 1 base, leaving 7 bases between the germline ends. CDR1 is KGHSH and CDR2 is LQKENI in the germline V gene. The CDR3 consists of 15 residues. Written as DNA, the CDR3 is TGTGCCAGCTCACCACCAATCAGGTCCTACAATGAGCAGTTCTTC. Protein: CASSPPIRSYNEQFF.

CDR3 coding DNA: TGTGCCACCAGCAGAGATCCCTTAGGTCGCGGGGCCTCCTACGAGCAGTACTTC. Encoded protein: CATSRDPLGRGASYEQYF. V and J are TRBV15 and TRBJ2-7; TRBD2 might be the D (6 bases). The CDR3 is 18 amino acids. Trimming left V 0 bases short and J 0 bases short, with 18 bases between. Germline V gene data show CDR1 as LNHNV and CDR2 as YYDKDF (reference sequence).

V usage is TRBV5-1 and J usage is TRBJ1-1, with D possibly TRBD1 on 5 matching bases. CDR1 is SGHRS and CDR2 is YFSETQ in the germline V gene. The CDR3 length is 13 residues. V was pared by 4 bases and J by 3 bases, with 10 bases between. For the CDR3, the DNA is TGCGCCAGCAGCAGTGGGGGGGACACTGAAGCTTTCTTT. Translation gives CASSSGGDTEAFF.

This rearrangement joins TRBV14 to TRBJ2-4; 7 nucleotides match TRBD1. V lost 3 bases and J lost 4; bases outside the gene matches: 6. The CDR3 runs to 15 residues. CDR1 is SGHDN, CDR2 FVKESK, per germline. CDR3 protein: CASSQSGTDKNIQYF. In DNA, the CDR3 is TGTGCCAGCAGCCAGTCCGGGACAGATAAAAACATTCAGTACTTC.

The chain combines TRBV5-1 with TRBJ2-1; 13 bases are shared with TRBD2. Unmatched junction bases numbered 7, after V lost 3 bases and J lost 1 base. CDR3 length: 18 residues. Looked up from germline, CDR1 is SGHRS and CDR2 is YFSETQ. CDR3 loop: CASSSTGLAGTSYNEQFF. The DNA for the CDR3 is TGCGCCAGCAGCTCGACGGGACTAGCGGGAACTTCCTACAATGAGCAGTTCTTC.

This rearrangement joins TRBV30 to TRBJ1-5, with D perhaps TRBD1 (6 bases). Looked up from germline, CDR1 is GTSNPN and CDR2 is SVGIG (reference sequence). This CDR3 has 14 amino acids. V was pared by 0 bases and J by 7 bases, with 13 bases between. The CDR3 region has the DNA TGTGCCTGGAGTGTAAGGGGAGGGGGACAGCCCCAGCATTTT. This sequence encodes CAWSVRGGGQPQHF.

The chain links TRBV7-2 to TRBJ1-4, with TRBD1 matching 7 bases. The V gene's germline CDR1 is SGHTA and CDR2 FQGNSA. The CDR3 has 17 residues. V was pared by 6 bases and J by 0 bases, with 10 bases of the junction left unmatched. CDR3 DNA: TGTGCCAGCAGTCCCACATACAGGGGAGCAACTAATGAAAAACTGTTTTTT. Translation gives CASSPTYRGATNEKLFF. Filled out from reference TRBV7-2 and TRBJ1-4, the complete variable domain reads GAGVSQSPSNKVTEKGKDVELRCDPISGHTALYWYRQSLGQGLEFLIYFQGNSAPDKSGLPSDRFSAERTGGSVSTLTIQRTQQEDSAVYLCASSPTYRGATNEKLFFGSGTQLSVL.

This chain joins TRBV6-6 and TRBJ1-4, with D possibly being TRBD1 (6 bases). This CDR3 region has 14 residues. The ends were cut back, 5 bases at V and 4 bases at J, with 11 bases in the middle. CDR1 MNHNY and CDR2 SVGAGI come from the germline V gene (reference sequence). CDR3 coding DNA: TGTGCCAGCAGTACCGGACAGAATAATGAAAAACTGTTTTTT. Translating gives CASSTGQNNEKLFF.

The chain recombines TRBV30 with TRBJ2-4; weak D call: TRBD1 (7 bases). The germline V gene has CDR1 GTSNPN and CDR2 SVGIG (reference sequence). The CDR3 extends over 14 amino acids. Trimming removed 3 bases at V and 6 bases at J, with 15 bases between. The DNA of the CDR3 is TGTGCCTGGAGACAGGGGATGGAGGGAAACATTCAGTACTTC. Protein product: CAWRQGMEGNIQYF. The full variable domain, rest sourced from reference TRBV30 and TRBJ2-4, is SQTIHQWPATLVQPVGSPLSLECTVEGTSNPNLYWYRQAAGRGLQLLFYSVGIGQISSEVPQNLSASRPQDRQFILSSKKLLLSDSGFYLCAWRQGMEGNIQYFGAGTRLSVL.

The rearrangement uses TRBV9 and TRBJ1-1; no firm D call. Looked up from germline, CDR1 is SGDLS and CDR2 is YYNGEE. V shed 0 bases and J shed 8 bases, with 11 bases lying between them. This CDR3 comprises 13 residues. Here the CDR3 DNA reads TGTGCCAGCAGCGTAGGTAGTGGTTCCGAAGCTTTCTTT. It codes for CASSVGSGSEAFF.

In nucleotides, the CDR3 is TGCGCCAGCAGTGAGGGACTAGCGGGCACAGATACGCAGTATTTT. This translates into CASSEGLAGTDTQYF. The V gene is TRBV10-2, the J gene TRBJ2-3, with 10 bases identical to TRBD2. This CDR3 spans 15 amino acids. J lost 1 base, V lost 2 bases, and 0 bases had no gene match. Germline values: CDR1 WSHSY, CDR2 SAAADI.

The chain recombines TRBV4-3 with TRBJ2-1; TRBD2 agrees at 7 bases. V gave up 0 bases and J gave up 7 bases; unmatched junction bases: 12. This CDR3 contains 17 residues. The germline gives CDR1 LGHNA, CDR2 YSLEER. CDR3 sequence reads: CASSQDPDGGKGNEQFF. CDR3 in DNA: TGCGCCAGCAGCCAAGATCCCGACGGGGGGAAGGGGAATGAGCAGTTCTTC.

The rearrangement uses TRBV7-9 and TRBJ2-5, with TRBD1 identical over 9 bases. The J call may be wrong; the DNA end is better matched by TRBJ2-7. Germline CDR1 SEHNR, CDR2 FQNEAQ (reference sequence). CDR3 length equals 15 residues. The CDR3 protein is CASSLTGGGLDEQYF. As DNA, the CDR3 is TGTGCCAGCAGCCTGACAGGGGGAGGCTTGGACGAGCAGTACTTC.

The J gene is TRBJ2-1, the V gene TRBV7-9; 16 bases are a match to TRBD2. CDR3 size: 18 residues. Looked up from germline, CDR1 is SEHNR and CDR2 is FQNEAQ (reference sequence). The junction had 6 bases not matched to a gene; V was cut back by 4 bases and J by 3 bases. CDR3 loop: CASSSGLAGGHFYNEQFF. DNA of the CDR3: TGTGCCAGCAGCTCGGGACTAGCGGGGGGGCATTTCTACAATGAGCAGTTCTTC.

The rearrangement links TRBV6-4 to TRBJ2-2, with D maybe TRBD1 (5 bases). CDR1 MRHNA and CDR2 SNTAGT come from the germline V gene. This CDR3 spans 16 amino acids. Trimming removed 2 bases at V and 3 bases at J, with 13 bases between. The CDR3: CASSDGKGADTGELFF. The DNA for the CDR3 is TGTGCCAGCAGTGACGGTAAAGGGGCCGACACCGGGGAGCTGTTTTTT.

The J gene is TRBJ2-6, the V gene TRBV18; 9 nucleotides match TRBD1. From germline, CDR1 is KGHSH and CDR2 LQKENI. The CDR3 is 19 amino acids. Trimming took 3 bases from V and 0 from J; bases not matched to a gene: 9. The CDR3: CASSPLGQGRGSGANVLTF. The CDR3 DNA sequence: TGTGCCAGCTCACCTCTCGGACAGGGGAGGGGCTCTGGGGCCAACGTCCTGACTTTC.

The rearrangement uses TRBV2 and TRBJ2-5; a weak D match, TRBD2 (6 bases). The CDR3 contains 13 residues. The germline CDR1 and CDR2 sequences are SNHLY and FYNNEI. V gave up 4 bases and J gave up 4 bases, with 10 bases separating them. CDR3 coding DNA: TGTGCCAGCAGTGGAGGGAGGACAGAGACCCAGTACTTC. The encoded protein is CASSGGRTETQYF.